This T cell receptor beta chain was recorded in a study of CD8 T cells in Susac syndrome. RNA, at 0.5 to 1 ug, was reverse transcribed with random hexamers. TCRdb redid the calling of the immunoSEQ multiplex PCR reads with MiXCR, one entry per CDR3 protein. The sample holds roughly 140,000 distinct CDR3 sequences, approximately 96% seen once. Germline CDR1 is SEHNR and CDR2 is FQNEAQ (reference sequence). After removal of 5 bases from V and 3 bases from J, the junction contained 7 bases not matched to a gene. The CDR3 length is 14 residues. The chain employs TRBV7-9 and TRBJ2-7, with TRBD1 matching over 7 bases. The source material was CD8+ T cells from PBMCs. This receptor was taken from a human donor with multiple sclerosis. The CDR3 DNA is TGTGCCAGCAGCCCGATAACAGGGGACTACGAGCAGTACTTC. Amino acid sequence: CASSPITGDYEQYF.